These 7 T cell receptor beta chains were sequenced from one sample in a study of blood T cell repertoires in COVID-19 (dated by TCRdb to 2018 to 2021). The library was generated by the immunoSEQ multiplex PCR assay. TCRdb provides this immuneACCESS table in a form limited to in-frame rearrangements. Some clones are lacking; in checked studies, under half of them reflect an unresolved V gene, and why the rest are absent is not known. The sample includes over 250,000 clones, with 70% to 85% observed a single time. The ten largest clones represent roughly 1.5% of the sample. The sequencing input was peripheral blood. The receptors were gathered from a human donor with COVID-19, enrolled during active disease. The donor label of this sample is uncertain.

The CDR3: CASSQLAGTGATYGYTF. CDR3 in DNA: TGTGCCAGCAGTCAACTCGCCGGGACAGGGGCGACGTATGGCTACACCTTC. This rearrangement joins TRBV6-6 to TRBJ1-2; 10 bases map to TRBD1. The CDR3 has 17 residues. The V gene's germline CDR1 is MNHNY and CDR2 SVGAGI (reference sequence). V lost 5 bases and J lost 5; bases outside the gene matches: 14.

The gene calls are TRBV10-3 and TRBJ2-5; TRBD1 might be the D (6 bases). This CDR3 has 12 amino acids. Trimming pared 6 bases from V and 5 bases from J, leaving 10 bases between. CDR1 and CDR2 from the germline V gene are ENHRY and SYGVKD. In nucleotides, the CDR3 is TGTGCCATCAGCCAGGGGTCCGAGACCCAGTACTTC. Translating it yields CAISQGSETQYF.

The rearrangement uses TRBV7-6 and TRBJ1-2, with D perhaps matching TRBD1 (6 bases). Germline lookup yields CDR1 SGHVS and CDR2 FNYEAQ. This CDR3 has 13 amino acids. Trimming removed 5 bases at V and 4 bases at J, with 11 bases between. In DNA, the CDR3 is TGTGCCAGCAGCGTAGGGGGAGCCTATGGCTACACCTTC. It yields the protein CASSVGGAYGYTF.

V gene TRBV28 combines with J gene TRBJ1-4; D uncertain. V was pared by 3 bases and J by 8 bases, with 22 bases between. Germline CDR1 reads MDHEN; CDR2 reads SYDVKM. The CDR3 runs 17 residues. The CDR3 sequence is CASSFSGRVGIGEKLFF. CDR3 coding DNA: TGTGCCAGCAGTTTTAGCGGGAGGGTAGGGATAGGGGAAAAACTGTTTTTT.

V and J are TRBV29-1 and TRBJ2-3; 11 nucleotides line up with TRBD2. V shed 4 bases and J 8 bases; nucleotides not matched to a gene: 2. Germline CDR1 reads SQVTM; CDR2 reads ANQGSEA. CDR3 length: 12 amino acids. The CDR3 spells CSVGLAGRTQYF. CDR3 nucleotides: TGCAGCGTTGGACTAGCGGGACGTACGCAGTATTTT.

CDR3 bases: TGCGCCAGCAGCTTGTCACCCAGTGCGAACACCGGGGAGCTGTTTTTT. Amino acid sequence: CASSLSPSANTGELFF. The chain joins TRBV5-1 to TRBJ2-2; D is unclear. V lost 1 base to trimming and J lost 0 bases, with 10 bases between them. Germline V gives CDR1 SGHRS, CDR2 YFSETQ. The CDR3 sequence is 16 residues long.

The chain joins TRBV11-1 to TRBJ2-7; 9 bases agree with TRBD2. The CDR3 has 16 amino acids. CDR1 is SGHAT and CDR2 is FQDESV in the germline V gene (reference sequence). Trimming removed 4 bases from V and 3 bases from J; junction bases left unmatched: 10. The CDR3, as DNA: TGTGCCAGCAGCTCAGGGACTAGCCCAATGCTCTACGAGCAGTACTTC. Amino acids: CASSSGTSPMLYEQYF. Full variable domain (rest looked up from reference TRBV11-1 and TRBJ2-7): EAEVAQSPRYKITEKSQAVAFWCDPISGHATLYWYRQILGQGPELLVQFQDESVVDDSQLPKDRFSAERLKGVDSTLKIQPAELGDSAMYLCASSSGTSPMLYEQYFGPGTRLTVT.